The present TCR beta chain was sequenced within a study of T cells in Graves' hyperthyroidism and ophthalmopathy. Broader study findings: In blood, most of the thyroid clonotypes expanded above 0.001 were also present.

Germline V gene lookup returns CDR1 ENHRY and CDR2 SYGVKD. This CDR3 comprises 14 residues. Trimming removed 7 bases from V and 0 bases from J, with 10 bases in between. Graves' hyperthyroidism without ophthalmopathy progression within 18 months was termed stable. Extraction of PBMCs used about 9.2 ml of fresh peripheral blood. This clonotype was counted once. Antigen unknown. Researchers took RNA transcripts and amplified the TCR beta CDR3 regions from them. First-round RT-PCR with HTBI primers amplified the TCR CDR3 region. MiXCR was run by TCRdb on the multiplex PCR reads, yielding one entry per CDR3 protein. The table records around 300,000 distinct CDR3 sequences, about an eighth of them present only once.

This clonotype was sampled from a woman aged 40 to 55 with Graves' hyperthyroidism. The chain has TRBV10-3 and TRBJ2-1; the D gene is possibly TRBD1 (5 bases). The sequenced sample was blood. Here the CDR3 reads CAIKTDSSYNEQFF. The CDR3 nucleotides are TGTGCCATCAAAACCGACAGCTCCTACAATGAGCAGTTCTTC.